The rows below give T cell receptor beta chains drawn from one sample of a study of OX40 agonist ivuxolimab in advanced cancers. Only in-frame clones appear in the TCRdb table, and some are missing; sequencing was by immunoSEQ multiplex PCR. Of 65,000 to 90,000 clones in the sample, 65% to 90% are singletons; the top ten hold under 0.75%. This specimen consisted of CD4+ or CD8+ T cells sorted from blood, obtained in a trial of the OX40 agonist ivuxolimab. These TCRs come from an adult with an advanced solid tumor such as melanoma, head and neck, liver or kidney cancer. Each CDR3 is given with its conserved first and last residue.

TRBV19	TRBJ1-1	CASSPGQGSTEAFF
TRBV7-2	TRBJ2-2	CASSRTGGSTGELFF
TRBV7-2	TRBJ1-3	CASSLIAGTSGNTIYF
TRBV9	TRBJ2-5	CASSAQAGPQETQYF
TRBV30	TRBJ1-1	CACTKTGNTEAFF
TRBV28	TRBJ1-5	CASSSPAGNQPQHF
TRBV4-1	TRBJ2-1	CASSQAGGYEQFF
TRBV11-2	TRBJ1-1	CASSFGGGNTEAFF
TRBV4-1	TRBJ2-7	CASSQESAGGLSSYEQYF
TRBV2	TRBJ2-7	CASSGIYEQYF
TRBV18	TRBJ2-1	CASSSNSGTGGASSYNEQFF
TRBV7-3	TRBJ2-3	CASSGGDTDTQYF
TRBV5-8	TRBJ2-7	CASSTGIRFLSSYEQYF
TRBV7-2	TRBJ1-3	CASSFATGNSGNTIYF
TRBV6-6	TRBJ1-2	CASSGDGGYTF
TRBV5-4	TRBJ1-6	CASSLPSAPLHF
TRBV18	TRBJ1-2	CASSPPGGVYGYTF